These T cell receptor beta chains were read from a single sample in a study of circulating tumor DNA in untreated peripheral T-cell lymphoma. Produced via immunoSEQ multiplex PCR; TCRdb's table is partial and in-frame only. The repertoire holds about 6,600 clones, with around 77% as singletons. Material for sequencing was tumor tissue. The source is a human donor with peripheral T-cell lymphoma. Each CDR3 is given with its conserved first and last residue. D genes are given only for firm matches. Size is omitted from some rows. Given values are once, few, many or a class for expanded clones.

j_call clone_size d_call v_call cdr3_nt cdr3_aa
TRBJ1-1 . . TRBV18 TGTGCCAGCTCACCTCGGTCCGGGGTTAGCACTGAAGCTTTCTTT CASSPRSGVSTEAFF
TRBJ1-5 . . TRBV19 TGTGCCAGTAGCACTCCGCTAGCGGGCAATCAGCCCCAGCATTTT CASSTPLAGNQPQHF
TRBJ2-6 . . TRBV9 TGTGCCAGCAGCCTCCAGGACTCTGGGGCCAACGTCCTGACTTTC CASSLQDSGANVLTF
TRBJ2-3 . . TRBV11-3 TGTGCCAGCAGTCCCGACAGGCCGGGGGCAGATACGCAGTATTTT CASSPDRPGADTQYF
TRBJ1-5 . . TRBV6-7 TGTGCCAGCGGGGGCAATCAGCCCCAGCATTTT CASGGNQPQHF
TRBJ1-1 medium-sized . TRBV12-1 TGTGCCAGCAGCTTTGTTTTTGGACATGAAGCTTTCTTT CASSFVFGHEAFF
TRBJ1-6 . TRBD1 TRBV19 TGTGCCAGTAGTGGGACAGGGTCAGATTCCTATAATTCACCCCTCCACTTT CASSGTGSDSYNSPLHF
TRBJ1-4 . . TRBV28 TGTGCCAGCAGTGGCTCAGGGTTAGCGCTGTTTTTT CASSGSGLALFF
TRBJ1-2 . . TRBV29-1 TGCAGCGTTGATCGACAGCGCTCCAACTATGGCTACACCTTC CSVDRQRSNYGYTF
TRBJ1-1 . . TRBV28 TGTGCCAGCTCCCCGGCAGCCCGTGAAGCTTTCTTT CASSPAAREAFF
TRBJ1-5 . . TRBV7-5 TGTGCCAGCAGCCTACTCGTCGGGACCGCGGAGGGGCCCCAGCATTTT CASSLLVGTAEGPQHF
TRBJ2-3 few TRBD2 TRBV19 TGTGCCAGTAGTACCCCAAGTCTAGCGGGGACAGATACGCAGTATTTT CASSTPSLAGTDTQYF
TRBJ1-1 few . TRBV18 TGTGCCAGCTCAGGACACCAGAACACTGAAGCTTTCTTT CASSGHQNTEAFF
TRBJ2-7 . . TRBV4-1 TGCGCCAGCAGCTCCGTAAGCAGCATTATCTACGAGCAGTACTTC CASSSVSSIIYEQYF
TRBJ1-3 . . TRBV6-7 TGTGCCAGCAGTTACACCGGGTTGGGAAACACCATATATTTT CASSYTGLGNTIYF
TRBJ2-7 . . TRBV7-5 TGTGCCAGCAGCCCCCACCCAGGACAGGGGGCGGGAGAGCAGTACTTC CASSPHPGQGAGEQYF
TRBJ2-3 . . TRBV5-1 TGCGCCAGCAGCTTTCAAGTAAGCACAGATACGCAGTATTTT CASSFQVSTDTQYF
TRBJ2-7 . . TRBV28 TGTGCCAGCAGTCCCAGTACCGGAGACGAGCAGTACTTC CASSPSTGDEQYF
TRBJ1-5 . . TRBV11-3 TGTGCCAGCAGCTTAGACGTTGGGCCTGGGAATCAGCCCCAGCATTTT CASSLDVGPGNQPQHF
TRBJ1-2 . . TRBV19 TGTGCCAGTAGTATAGATACGGGAGGAGGCTACACCTTC CASSIDTGGGYTF
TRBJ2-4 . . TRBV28 TGTGCCAGCAGTTTGCCCGATTGGGACCGGAAAAACATTCAGTACTTC CASSLPDWDRKNIQYF
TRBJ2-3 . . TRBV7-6 TGTGCCAGCAGCTCGGATACCGCTAGCACAGATACGCAGTATTTT CASSSDTASTDTQYF
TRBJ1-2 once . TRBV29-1 TGCAGCGTTCGGTTGCTCCAAATCCTAGGCTATGGCTACACCTTC CSVRLLQILGYGYTF
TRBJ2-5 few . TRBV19 TGTGCCAGTAGTATAGGAGCAGAAGAGACCCAGTACTTC CASSIGAEETQYF
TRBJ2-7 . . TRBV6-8 TGTGCCAGCAGTTACTCGTGGTCTCCAAGCTCCTACGAGCAGTACTTC CASSYSWSPSSYEQYF
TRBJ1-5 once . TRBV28 TGTGCCAGCACCGACCCCCGGGGCCAAGATCGACTATATAGCAATCAGCCCCAGCATTTT CASTDPRGQDRLYSNQPQHF
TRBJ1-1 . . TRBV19 TGTGCCAGTAGGGCCTGGGATCTGGGGGCGGGGAGTGAAGCTTTCTTT CASRAWDLGAGSEAFF
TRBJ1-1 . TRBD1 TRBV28 TGTGCCAGTAACTCAGGGGGCTTGAACACTGAAGCTTTCTTT CASNSGGLNTEAFF
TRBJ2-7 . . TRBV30 TGTGCCTGGAGTGTACAGACAGCGTACGAGCAGTACTTC CAWSVQTAYEQYF
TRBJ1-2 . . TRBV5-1 TGCGCCAGCAGAATGCAGGGCTTAGTTAACTATGGCTACACCTTC CASRMQGLVNYGYTF
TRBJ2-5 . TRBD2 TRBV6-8 TGTGCCAGCAGTTACTCAGGACTAGCGGAGACCCAGTACTTC CASSYSGLAETQYF
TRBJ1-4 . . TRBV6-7 TGTGCCAGCAGTTACCACAAACCAACTAATGAAAAACTGTTTTTT CASSYHKPTNEKLFF
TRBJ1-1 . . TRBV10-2 TGCGCCAGCAGTGAGATTGATGAAACTGAAGCTTTCTTT CASSEIDETEAFF
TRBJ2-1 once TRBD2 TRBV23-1 TGCGCCAGCAACGGACTAGCGGGAAGGGAGCAGTTCTTC CASNGLAGREQFF
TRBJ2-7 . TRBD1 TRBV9 TGTGCCAGCAGCGTCGAGCCAGGGGGCTACGAGCAGTACTTC CASSVEPGGYEQYF
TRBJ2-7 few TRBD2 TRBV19 TGTGCCAGTAAGCGGACTAGCTTCGACGAGCAGTACTTC CASKRTSFDEQYF
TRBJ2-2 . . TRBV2 TGTGCCAGCAGACCTAGGGCAGGGTCAGGGACCGGGGAGCTGTTTTTT CASRPRAGSGTGELFF
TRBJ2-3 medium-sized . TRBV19 TGTGCCAGTAGTATAATACAGGGTTACGGTAACACAGATACGCAGTATTTT CASSIIQGYGNTDTQYF
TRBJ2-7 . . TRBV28 TGTGCCAGCAGTTTAGGTTTAGGGGGCGGGGACGAGCAGTACTTC CASSLGLGGGDEQYF
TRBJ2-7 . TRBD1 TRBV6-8 TGTGCCAGCAGTACCCCCCCGACAGGGAACTACGAGCAGTACTTC CASSTPPTGNYEQYF
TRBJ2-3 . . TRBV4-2 TGTGCCAGCAGCTTATTGGGGGCAGATACGCAGTATTTT CASSLLGADTQYF
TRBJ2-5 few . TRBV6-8 TGTGCCAGCATCGGGCCTCGGGAGACCCAGTACTTC CASIGPRETQYF